These 18 T cell receptor beta chains originate from one sample sequenced in a study of CD4 T cells in relation to SARS-CoV-2 and coronaviruses. Before the COVID-19 pandemic, during about 2011-2019, CD4+ T cells were taken from unexposed donors. After ten to eleven days of culture, CD4+ T cells were isolated. Some clones are missing from TCRdb's copy, which holds only in-frame ones; the method was immunoSEQ multiplex PCR. The table lists 26,000 or so clones, more than 75% of them singletons. These TCRs are of unknown antigen specificity. Sequencing was carried out using CD4+ T cells from PBMCs, cultured in vitro. The receptor source for this set is a human donor in good health.

The CDR3 sequence: CASSLPGTSGGAETQYF. The CDR3 DNA reads TGTGCCAGCAGCCTCCCCGGGACTAGCGGGGGGGCGGAGACCCAGTACTTC. V usage is TRBV7-2 and J usage is TRBJ2-5; 16 positions agree with TRBD2. This CDR3 comprises 17 residues. Germline lookup yields CDR1 SGHTA and CDR2 FQGNSA. Trimming removed 5 bases from V and 5 bases from J; junction bases left unmatched: 8. Drawing the rest from reference TRBV7-2 and TRBJ2-5, the complete variable domain is GAGVSQSPSNKVTEKGKDVELRCDPISGHTALYWYRQSLGQGLEFLIYFQGNSAPDKSGLPSDRFSAERTGGSVSTLTIQRTQQEDSAVYLCASSLPGTSGGAETQYFGPGTRLLVL.

This chain uses TRBV2 with TRBJ2-5; D gene uncertain. V dropped 2 bases and J dropped 3 bases, with 10 bases sitting between them. Germline assignment: CDR1 SNHLY and CDR2 FYNNEI. The CDR3 has 14 residues. The chain's CDR3 is CASSEQAGKETQYF. CDR3 coding DNA: TGTGCCAGCAGTGAACAGGCAGGCAAAGAGACCCAGTACTTC.

This clone was detected a few times. V gene TRBV5-1 combines with J gene TRBJ2-5; TRBD2 matches 11 bases. The CDR3 consists of 16 residues. Trimming removed 4 bases from V and 4 bases from J; junction bases left unmatched: 9. CDR1 is SGHRS and CDR2 is YFSETQ in the germline V gene. The CDR3 here is CASSDLAGGQSETQYF. CDR3 DNA sequence: TGCGCCAGCAGCGACTTAGCGGGGGGGCAGTCAGAGACCCAGTACTTC.

The J gene is TRBJ2-6, the V gene TRBV19, with 10 bases that match TRBD1. CDR1 and CDR2 from the germline V gene are LNHDA and SQIVND (reference sequence). CDR3 length equals 17 residues. V shed 5 bases and J 0 bases; nucleotides not matched to a gene: 4. The CDR3 region is CASSSGTGDSGANVLTF. CDR3 sequence (DNA): TGTGCCAGTAGTTCCGGGACAGGGGACTCTGGGGCCAACGTCCTGACTTTC.

The table lists this clone with a few counts. The chain carries TRBV27 and TRBJ2-1; 11 nucleotides match TRBD2. V dropped 0 bases and J dropped 7; count of bases not matched to a gene: 5. CDR1 and CDR2 from the germline V gene are MNHEY and SMNVEV (reference sequence). The CDR3 has 16 amino acids. The CDR3 DNA reads as TGTGCCAGCAGTTTATCTCTACTAGCGGGGGTGAATGAGCAGTTCTTC. Translation: CASSLSLLAGVNEQFF.

The CDR3 loop is CASSYPHPYEQYF. Here the CDR3 DNA reads TGTGCCAGCAGTTACCCACACCCCTACGAGCAGTACTTC. This rearrangement joins TRBV6-6 to TRBJ2-7; D not resolved. V was clipped by 2 bases and J by 2 bases, with 7 bases between them. From germline, CDR1 is MNHNY and CDR2 SVGAGI (reference sequence). This CDR3 contains 13 residues.

The chain uses TRBV5-1 and TRBJ1-3; D is unclear. Germline V CDR1 and CDR2: SGHRS, YFSETQ. The CDR3 extends over 14 amino acids. V was cut by 4 bases and J by 0 bases, with 8 bases left in between. Here the CDR3 reads CASSEQTSGNTIYF. The CDR3 DNA follows: TGCGCCAGCAGCGAGCAGACCTCTGGAAACACCATATATTTT.

The chain uses TRBV5-6 and TRBJ2-3, with TRBD2 identical over 14 bases. Germline V gene sequence: CDR1 SGHDT, CDR2 YYEEEE. J was trimmed by 3 bases and V by 3 bases; bases with no gene match: 3. The length of the CDR3 is 16 residues. The CDR3 loop is CASSWRTSGRTDTQYF. As DNA, the CDR3 is TGTGCCAGCAGCTGGCGGACTAGCGGGAGGACAGATACGCAGTATTTT.

The gene calls are TRBV13 and TRBJ1-3; D unclear. The CDR3 consists of 11 residues. Germline V gene sequence: CDR1 PRHDT, CDR2 FYEKMQ (reference sequence). V shed 4 bases and J shed 2 bases, with 0 bases lying between them. The CDR3 coding sequence is TGTGCCAGCAGCTCTGGAAACACCATATATTTT. Protein sequence: CASSSGNTIYF.

The chain links TRBV5-3 to TRBJ2-3, with D uncertain. TRBV5-3 is known as an ORF, though its function is uncertain. This CDR3 contains 12 residues. Trimming pared 10 bases from V and 2 bases from J, leaving 11 bases between. The CDR3 bases are TGTGCCCAGCTGGCGGACACAGATACGCAGTATTTT. This encodes CAQLADTDTQYF.

The rearrangement uses TRBV19 and TRBJ1-1; D not certain. Trimming stripped 8 bases from V and 7 bases from J, with 17 bases between. The CDR3 runs to 13 residues. The germline V gene encodes CDR1 LNHDA and CDR2 SQIVND (reference sequence). In DNA, the CDR3 is TGTGCCAGTGGAAAGGACGGAGGTCTTGAAGCTTTCTTT. It is translated as CASGKDGGLEAFF.

The CDR3 DNA reads TGTGCCAGCTCACCACCGGTCAGAGCCTACGAGCAGTACTTC. Translating it yields CASSPPVRAYEQYF. This chain joins TRBV18 and TRBJ2-7; the D is unclear. CDR3 length: 14 residues. V was pared by 0 bases and J by 2 bases, with 8 bases between. Germline loops: CDR1 KGHSH, CDR2 LQKENI.

The V gene is TRBV30, the J gene TRBJ1-2; TRBD1 aligns across 12 bases. The CDR3 is 15 amino acids. Trimming at V came to 3 bases and at J to 8 bases, leaving 10 bases not matched to a gene. Germline loops: CDR1 GTSNPN, CDR2 SVGIG (reference sequence). CDR3 sequence (DNA): TGTGCCTGGAGAAGACCGGGACAGGGGGCCTCCGGCTACACCTTC. Its protein product is CAWRRPGQGASGYTF.

The rearrangement joins TRBV29-1 to TRBJ2-3; D possibly corresponds to TRBD2 (5 bases). Between the trimmed V and J ends, which lost 5 bases and 2 bases, there was a span of 11 bases. Germline loops: CDR1 SQVTM, CDR2 ANQGSEA. CDR3 length equals 13 residues. This CDR3 is CSVRLAPTDTQYF. CDR3 nucleotides: TGCAGCGTTCGGCTAGCCCCCACAGATACGCAGTATTTT.

V and J are TRBV12-3 or TRBV12-4 and TRBJ2-7; weak D call: TRBD1 (7 bases). CDR3 length equals 12 residues. V lost 3 bases to trimming and J lost 12 bases, with 15 bases between them. The CDR3 region is CASSLEQGRTYF. The CDR3 DNA reads TGTGCCAGCAGTTTGGAACAGGGGAGGACGTACTTC.

The chain has TRBV10-2 and TRBJ2-3; perhaps TRBD2 as D (7 bases). Germline CDR1 reads WSHSY; CDR2 reads SAAADI. CDR3 length: 13 amino acids. The V and J ends lost 2 bases and 11 bases respectively, with 14 bases between them. Here the CDR3 reads CASSETGRGMQYF. The CDR3 region has the DNA TGCGCCAGCAGTGAGACGGGGAGGGGGATGCAGTATTTT.

The chain uses TRBV7-9 and TRBJ2-5, with D maybe TRBD2 (6 bases). The CDR3 has 17 amino acids. With 1 base removed from V and 1 base from J, the gap between germline ends came to 16 bases. Germline V CDR1 and CDR2: SEHNR, FQNEAQ (reference sequence). CDR3 sequence reads: CASSLGAAWDFQETQYF. The CDR3 DNA follows: TGTGCCAGCAGCTTAGGGGCCGCTTGGGACTTCCAAGAGACCCAGTACTTC.

The chain is built from TRBV7-3 and TRBJ2-3; 8 bases map to TRBD2. Per germline, CDR1 SGHTA and CDR2 FQGTGA. This CDR3 is 16 amino acids long. J gave up 0 bases and V 5 bases, and 7 bases lay outside the gene matches. The CDR3 sequence: CASSITSGASTDTQYF. In nucleotides, the CDR3 is TGTGCCAGCAGCATCACTAGCGGAGCTAGCACAGATACGCAGTATTTT. The whole variable domain, filled in from reference TRBV7-3 and TRBJ2-3, reads GAGVSQTPSNKVTEKGKYVELRCDPISGHTALYWYRQSLGQGPEFLIYFQGTGAADDSGLPNDRFFAVRPEGSVSTLKIQRTERGDSAVYLCASSITSGASTDTQYFGPGTRLTVL.